These 21 T cell receptor beta chains came from one sample sequenced in a study of cytomegalovirus exposure and HLA in healthy donors. 13 Jbeta primers and 60 Vbeta primers were used for the PCR. Sequencing was performed with immunoSEQ multiplex PCR; in TCRdb, only in-frame clones are kept and a portion is missing. Among 90,000 or so clones listed, around 77% were seen once. The specimen sequenced was PBMCs. These receptors came from a boy between 10 and 17 years old in good health and CMV-seronegative.

J is TRBJ2-2 and V is TRBV5-1; 12 bases match TRBD1. The CDR3 runs to 16 residues. J was trimmed by 6 bases and V by 4 bases; bases with no gene match: 7. Germline CDR1 SGHRS, CDR2 YFSETQ. The CDR3 sequence is CASSPGTGGFAGELFF. In DNA, the CDR3 is TGCGCCAGCAGCCCGGGGACAGGGGGCTTTGCCGGGGAGCTGTTTTTT.

This chain connects TRBV4-2 to TRBJ2-3, with D unresolved. CDR1 and CDR2 (germline): LGHNA, YNFKEQ. The germline V and J ends were trimmed by 1 base and 0 bases, with 11 bases remaining between them. CDR3 length: 16 residues. Here the CDR3 DNA reads TGTGCCAGCAGCCAAGTGGGCCTCCGAAGCACAGATACGCAGTATTTT. Translated, it gives CASSQVGLRSTDTQYF.

The genes are TRBV27 and TRBJ2-3; a weak D match, TRBD1 (5 bases). The CDR3 covers 14 residues. From germline, CDR1 is MNHEY and CDR2 SMNVEV (reference sequence). Between the trimmed V and J ends, which lost 8 bases and 0 bases, there was a span of 12 bases. CDR3 loop: CASRQFSSTDTQYF. CDR3 nucleotide sequence: TGTGCCAGCCGACAGTTCTCTAGCACAGATACGCAGTATTTT.

V gene TRBV5-1 combines with J gene TRBJ2-7, with 9 bases lining up with TRBD2. Trimming at V came to 3 bases and at J to 4 bases, leaving 8 bases not matched to a gene. This CDR3 comprises 15 residues. The germline gives CDR1 SGHRS, CDR2 YFSETQ. CDR3 sequence: CASSSSSGTFYEQYF. CDR3 DNA sequence: TGCGCCAGCAGCTCTTCTAGCGGGACTTTTTACGAGCAGTACTTC. The full variable domain, rest sourced from reference TRBV5-1 and TRBJ2-7, is KAGVTQTPRYLIKTRGQQVTLSCSPISGHRSVSWYQQTPGQGLQFLFEYFSETQRNKGNFPGRFSGRQFSNSRSEMNVSTLELGDSALYLCASSSSSGTFYEQYFGPGTRLTVT.

This clone was seen a handful of times. The sample contains more than one DNA sequence encoding this CDR3. The chain combines TRBV6-4 with TRBJ2-2, with 9 bases fitting TRBD2. Per germline, CDR1 MRHNA and CDR2 SNTAGT. V lost 0 bases to trimming and J lost 2 bases; unmatched junction nucleotides: 1. This CDR3 has 16 residues. This CDR3 is CASSDSTSGNTGELFF. DNA for the CDR3: TGTGCCAGCAGTGACTCGACTAGCGGTAACACCGGGGAGCTGTTTTTT.

This rearrangement joins TRBV28 to TRBJ1-2; D is perhaps TRBD1 (6 bases). This CDR3 comprises 15 residues. V was shortened by 3 bases and J by 2 bases, with 13 bases between the two germline ends. The V gene's germline CDR1 is MDHEN and CDR2 SYDVKM. The CDR3 protein is CASSLSSTGNYGYTF. The CDR3 DNA is TGTGCCAGCAGTTTGTCTAGTACAGGGAACTATGGCTACACCTTC.

CDR3 DNA sequence: TGTGCCAGCAGTTACGCAGGGGAGGGCACTGAAGCTTTCTTT. This encodes CASSYAGEGTEAFF. V gene TRBV6-5 combines with J gene TRBJ1-1; D is possibly TRBD1 (6 bases). Germline CDR1 MNHEY, CDR2 SVGAGI. The germline V and J ends were trimmed by 2 bases and 4 bases, with 11 bases remaining between them. CDR3 length equals 14 residues.

V is TRBV2 and J is TRBJ1-2; D gene ambiguous. The V and J ends lost 4 bases and 4 bases respectively, with 7 bases between them. CDR1 is SNHLY and CDR2 is FYNNEI in the germline V gene. The CDR3 is 12 amino acids. CDR3 loop: CASSGQAYGYTF. The CDR3 DNA sequence: TGTGCCAGCAGTGGTCAGGCCTATGGCTACACCTTC.

The chain combines TRBV6-5 with TRBJ1-2; the match to TRBD1 covers 8 bases. The germline V gene encodes CDR1 MNHEY and CDR2 SVGAGI. This CDR3 spans 14 amino acids. The J segment lost 4 bases and the V segment lost 1 base, leaving 2 bases of the junction unmatched. CDR3: CASSYFGTGYGYTF. CDR3 DNA: TGTGCCAGCAGTTACTTCGGGACAGGCTATGGCTACACCTTC.

The rearrangement links TRBV28 to TRBJ1-3; 8 bases agree with TRBD1. The CDR3 sequence is 15 residues long. The V gene end was trimmed by 5 bases and the J gene end by 4 bases; junction bases not matched to a gene: 7. CDR1 is MDHEN and CDR2 is SYDVKM in the germline V gene. CDR3: CASSTRTGRGNTIYF. The CDR3 DNA is TGTGCCAGCAGTACGAGGACAGGGCGCGGAAACACCATATATTTT.

This clone has just a few counts. This CDR3 reads CASRRGTQEKLFF. The CDR3 nucleotides are TGCGCCAGCAGGAGGGGGACCCAGGAAAAACTGTTTTTT. The V call is TRBV10-2, the J call TRBJ1-4; D might be TRBD1 (6 bases). Looked up from germline, CDR1 is WSHSY and CDR2 is SAAADI. Trimming shortened V by 6 bases and J by 8 bases, and 13 bases separated the two germline ends. This CDR3 is built from 13 residues.

This clone was seen a single time. V is TRBV7-9 and J is TRBJ1-1; D is unresolved. CDR1 is SEHNR, CDR2 FQNEAQ, per germline (reference sequence). The CDR3 spans 13 residues. V lost 3 bases to trimming and J lost 1 base, with 6 bases between them. The DNA of the CDR3 is TGTGCCAGCAGCTTCGACTCGAACACTGAAGCTTTCTTT. Amino acid sequence: CASSFDSNTEAFF.

V and J are TRBV15 and TRBJ2-7; 9 nucleotides agree with TRBD1. Germline lookup yields CDR1 LNHNV and CDR2 YYDKDF (reference sequence). V lost 2 bases to trimming and J lost 3 bases; unmatched junction nucleotides: 8. This CDR3 comprises 16 residues. The CDR3 region has the DNA TGTGCCACCAGCAGACAAGGGACAGGGAAGGGCTACGAGCAGTACTTC. Its protein is CATSRQGTGKGYEQYF.

The CDR3 is CASSVATGQETQYF. CDR3 bases: TGTGCCAGCAGCGTAGCGACGGGGCAAGAGACCCAGTACTTC. The gene calls are TRBV9 and TRBJ2-5; D possibly corresponds to TRBD2 (5 bases). CDR3 length: 14 amino acids. Germline V lookup: CDR1 SGDLS, CDR2 YYNGEE. V was trimmed by 0 bases and J by 2 bases, leaving 8 bases between them. Using reference TRBV9 and TRBJ2-5 for the parts outside the CDR3, the full variable domain is DSGVTQTPKHLITATGQRVTLRCSPRSGDLSVYWYQQSLDQGLQFLIQYYNGEERAKGNILERFSAQQFPDLHSELNLSSLELGDSALYFCASSVATGQETQYFGPGTRLLVL.

This sequence joins TRBV19 and TRBJ1-5; D might be TRBD1 (5 bases). The CDR3 is 16 amino acids. Trimming stripped 8 bases from V and 2 bases from J, with 19 bases between. Germline CDR1 is LNHDA and CDR2 is SQIVND (reference sequence). CDR3 amino acids: CASDWGGGYGNQPQHF. CDR3 DNA sequence: TGTGCCAGTGATTGGGGGGGAGGGTATGGCAATCAGCCCCAGCATTTT. The entire variable domain, with the rest obtained from reference TRBV19 and TRBJ1-5, is as follows: DGGITQSPKYLFRKEGQNVTLSCEQNLNHDAMYWYRQDPGQGLRLIYYSQIVNDFQKGDIAEGYSVSREKKESFPLTVTSAQKNPTAFYLCASDWGGGYGNQPQHFGDGTRLSIL.

This clone appeared a single time. V and J are TRBV2 and TRBJ1-2; D gene ambiguous. CDR1 is SNHLY, CDR2 FYNNEI, per germline. V lost 8 bases and J 1 base, leaving 11 bases between the germline ends. This CDR3 comprises 13 residues. CDR3 sequence: CASLNSHNYGYTF. CDR3 coding DNA: TGTGCCAGCCTGAACTCGCATAACTATGGCTACACCTTC. Drawing the rest from reference TRBV2 and TRBJ1-2, the complete variable domain is EPEVTQTPSHQVTQMGQEVILRCVPISNHLYFYWYRQILGQKVEFLVSFYNNEISEKSEIFDDQFSVERPDGSNFTLKIRSTKLEDSAMYFCASLNSHNYGYTFGSGTRLTVV.

V and J are TRBV5-1 and TRBJ2-1; 8 bases agree with TRBD1. CDR1 and CDR2 (germline): SGHRS, YFSETQ. The CDR3 is 17 residues long. V shed 0 bases, J shed 1 base, and the junction held 6 bases outside the gene matches. The chain's CDR3 is CASSLVGDRFSYNEQFF. In DNA, the CDR3 is TGCGCCAGCAGCTTGGTAGGGGACAGGTTTTCCTACAATGAGCAGTTCTTC.

This chain connects TRBV14 to TRBJ2-2, with a tentative D call TRBD1 (6 bases). Trimming left V 0 bases short and J 5 bases short, with 13 bases between. The CDR3 extends over 16 amino acids. Germline V lookup: CDR1 SGHDN, CDR2 FVKESK. The CDR3: CASSQENRAMTGELFF. CDR3 nucleotide sequence: TGTGCCAGCAGCCAAGAAAACAGGGCGATGACCGGGGAGCTGTTTTTT.

This sequence joins TRBV7-6 and TRBJ2-1; TRBD2 is a possible D gene (6 bases). Per germline, CDR1 SGHVS and CDR2 FNYEAQ. V lost 5 bases to trimming and J lost 8 bases, with 22 bases between them. This CDR3 spans 16 amino acids. The CDR3 DNA reads TGTGCCAGCAGCCGACCCAAGGGACGGTCGGGGGATGAGCAGTTCTTC. This sequence encodes CASSRPKGRSGDEQFF.

The rearrangement uses TRBV10-3 and TRBJ2-5; a weak D match, TRBD2 (6 bases). Trimming removed 3 bases from V and 6 bases from J, with 17 bases in between. The CDR3 has 15 amino acids. Germline lookup yields CDR1 ENHRY and CDR2 SYGVKD. The CDR3 nucleotides read TGTGCCATCAGTGATGGTACCCGGGGGTCGAAGACCCAGTACTTC. It translates to CAISDGTRGSKTQYF.

The sample holds a few counts of this clone. The rearrangement uses TRBV15 and TRBJ2-7; a possible D gene is TRBD1 (5 bases). CDR3 length: 15 residues. In germline, CDR1 is LNHNV, CDR2 YYDKDF (reference sequence). The germline V and J ends were trimmed by 4 bases and 5 bases, with 18 bases remaining between them. The CDR3 nucleotides read TGTGCCACCAGCACATCGATCGTCCAGGGCCACGAGCAGTACTTC. It encodes CATSTSIVQGHEQYF.